One and the same sample provided the 25 T cell receptor beta chains below, sequenced in a study of control samples from healthy donors and cancer patients. The assay was immunoSEQ multiplex PCR, and TCRdb's table has in-frame clones only and misses some. The sample lists about 98,000 clones; approximately 81% were seen once. Material for sequencing was blood. Receptor source: a woman aged 25-40 years in good health.

The chain combines TRBV7-2 with TRBJ2-7, with a possible D match to TRBD1 (6 bases). Germline CDR1 SGHTA, CDR2 FQGNSA. Trimming pared 4 bases from V and 0 bases from J, leaving 10 bases between. This CDR3 is built from 14 residues. The DNA for the CDR3 is TGTGCCAGCAGCTCCAACAGGGTCTCCTACGAGCAGTACTTC. Amino acids: CASSSNRVSYEQYF.

The chain uses TRBV29-1 and TRBJ1-1, with a possible D match to TRBD1 (6 bases). The CDR3 loop spans 11 amino acids. Trimming pared 6 bases from V and 6 bases from J, leaving 11 bases between. Germline CDR1 is SQVTM and CDR2 is ANQGSEA. Here the CDR3 DNA reads TGCAGCGTAAGACAGGCGGCTGAAGCTTTCTTT. This gives the protein CSVRQAAEAFF.

The genes are TRBV10-3 and TRBJ2-3, with no clear D. The V and J ends lost 3 bases and 0 bases respectively, with 7 bases between them. The CDR3 totals 14 residues. From germline, CDR1 is ENHRY and CDR2 SYGVKD. The CDR3 here is CAISEVESTDTQYF. The CDR3 DNA reads TGTGCCATCAGTGAAGTGGAGAGCACAGATACGCAGTATTTT.

The rearrangement links TRBV5-4 to TRBJ2-5; D is perhaps TRBD2 (6 bases). Germline V lookup: CDR1 SGHNT, CDR2 YYREEE (reference sequence). The CDR3 length is 15 residues. Trimming removed 4 bases at V and 5 bases at J, with 18 bases between. CDR3 DNA sequence: TGTGCCAGCAGCACCGAGCAGGGAGGTCGGGAGACCCAGTACTTC. Translated, it gives CASSTEQGGRETQYF.

V gene TRBV18 combines with J gene TRBJ2-3; either TRBD1 or TRBD2 may supply D (7 bases each). The germline V gene encodes CDR1 KGHSH and CDR2 LQKENI. CDR3 length: 14 residues. Trimming took 5 bases from V and 9 from J, leaving 18 bases between them. For the CDR3, the DNA is TGTGCCAGCTCAGGGACTACACAGGGGTGGACGCAGTATTTT. It specifies CASSGTTQGWTQYF.

The rearrangement joins TRBV7-2 to TRBJ1-2; TRBD1 is a possible D gene (6 bases). The CDR3 consists of 14 residues. CDR1 and CDR2 from the germline V gene are SGHTA and FQGNSA. V was shortened by 2 bases and J by 2 bases, with 9 bases between the two germline ends. As DNA, the CDR3 is TGTGCCAGCAGCTTATCCACAGGGAACTATGGCTACACCTTC. Translation gives CASSLSTGNYGYTF.

The rearrangement links TRBV3-1 (or the pseudogene TRBV3-2) to TRBJ1-2; 7 bases are a match to TRBD1. CDR3 length: 12 amino acids. Germline trimming cut 2 bases from V and 7 bases from J; bases unmatched to any gene: 1. CDR1 is LGHDT and CDR2 is YNNKEL in the germline V gene (reference sequence). CDR3 DNA: TGTGCCAGCAGCCAAAGACAGGGTGGCTACACCTTC. Residues: CASSQRQGGYTF.

The V call is TRBV6-1, the J call TRBJ2-7; perhaps TRBD1 as D (6 bases). Trimming stripped 3 bases from V and 3 bases from J, with 18 bases between. The CDR3 spans 16 residues. The germline CDR1 and CDR2 sequences are MNHNS and SASEGT. The CDR3 DNA is TGTGCCAGCAGTGAGGGCGCCGGGACAAGATTCTACGAGCAGTACTTC. It yields the protein CASSEGAGTRFYEQYF.

The chain couples TRBV10-3 to TRBJ1-2; 7 bases fit TRBD1. J lost 8 bases, V lost 2 bases, and 8 bases had no gene match. This CDR3 region has 14 residues. Germline CDR1 ENHRY, CDR2 SYGVKD. CDR3 loop: CAISEPRQGWGYTF. The CDR3 DNA sequence: TGTGCCATCAGTGAGCCTAGACAGGGTTGGGGCTACACCTTC.

The chain employs TRBV29-1 and TRBJ2-2; 10 bases align to TRBD1. The CDR3 has 17 residues. Unmatched junction bases numbered 7, after V lost 2 bases and J lost 1 base. In germline, CDR1 is SQVTM, CDR2 ANQGSEA. The CDR3 sequence: CSVEFWDRGRNTGELFF. CDR3 DNA: TGCAGCGTTGAATTTTGGGACAGGGGTAGGAACACCGGGGAGCTGTTTTTT.

This rearrangement joins TRBV4-2 to TRBJ2-1; 10 nucleotides align to TRBD1. V trimming: 5 bases; J trimming: 1 base; junction bases outside the gene matches: 5. The CDR3 consists of 16 residues. Per germline, CDR1 LGHNA and CDR2 YNFKEQ. The CDR3 sequence: CASSARDRGSYNEQFF. CDR3 nucleotide sequence: TGTGCCAGCAGCGCTAGGGACAGGGGTTCCTACAATGAGCAGTTCTTC.

The CDR3 here is CASSGKGDYYGYTF. For the CDR3, the DNA is TGTGCCAGCAGCGGAAAGGGGGATTACTATGGCTACACCTTC. The chain is built from TRBV7-2 and TRBJ1-2, with D perhaps matching TRBD1 (6 bases). V gave up 5 bases and J gave up 3 bases, with 13 bases separating them. There are 14 residues in the CDR3. Germline V gives CDR1 SGHTA, CDR2 FQGNSA.

The gene calls are TRBV9 and TRBJ1-2, with 9 bases that match TRBD1. With V trimmed by 0 bases and J by 5 bases, 8 bases remained unmatched. The CDR3 runs 16 residues. The germline CDR1 and CDR2 sequences are SGDLS and YYNGEE. The CDR3 loop is CASSVAPRQGVYGYTF. The CDR3, as DNA: TGTGCCAGCAGCGTAGCGCCGCGACAGGGGGTATATGGCTACACCTTC.

The V gene is TRBV24-1, the J gene TRBJ2-3; 9 bases are a match to TRBD2. CDR1 and CDR2 (germline): KGHDR, SFDVKD. After removal of 2 bases from V and 3 bases from J, the junction contained 5 bases not matched to a gene. The CDR3 runs 16 residues. DNA of the CDR3: TGTGCCACCAGTGATTCACACCTAGCGGGGACAGATACGCAGTATTTT. It encodes CATSDSHLAGTDTQYF.

The chain has TRBV9 and TRBJ2-3; 7 nucleotides agree with TRBD1. Trimming cost V 4 bases and J 0 bases; bases outside gene matches: 8. CDR3 length: 16 amino acids. From germline, CDR1 is SGDLS and CDR2 YYNGEE. The CDR3 loop reads CASSPLGTVSTDTQYF. The CDR3 DNA reads TGTGCCAGCAGCCCTTTAGGGACAGTCAGCACAGATACGCAGTATTTT.

The V call is TRBV19, the J call TRBJ1-2, with a tentative D call TRBD1 (5 bases). Germline V gene lookup returns CDR1 LNHDA and CDR2 SQIVND (reference sequence). Trimming removed 4 bases at V and 4 bases at J, with 13 bases between. There are 14 residues in the CDR3. The CDR3 region is CASSREGLPYGYTF. For the CDR3, the DNA is TGTGCCAGTAGTAGGGAGGGACTTCCCTATGGCTACACCTTC.

In DNA, the CDR3 is TGTGCCAGCAGCTACCCGGACAGCTACGAGCAGTACTTC. Translation gives CASSYPDSYEQYF. The rearrangement links TRBV5-8 to TRBJ2-7, with a weak D call TRBD1 (6 bases). The V end was cut by 3 bases, the J end by 3 bases, with 10 bases between. Germline V gene sequence: CDR1 SGHTS, CDR2 YDEGEE. CDR3 size: 13 residues.

The gene calls are TRBV9 and TRBJ2-1; 12 positions agree with TRBD2. After removal of 3 bases from V and 5 bases from J, the junction contained 3 bases not matched to a gene. The CDR3 sequence is 15 residues long. Germline CDR1 is SGDLS and CDR2 is YYNGEE. Written as DNA, the CDR3 is TGTGCCAGCAGCGCACGACTAGCGGGAGACAATGAGCAGTTCTTC. Its translation: CASSARLAGDNEQFF.

The genes are TRBV6-5 and TRBJ1-2; D not certain. Trimming took 6 bases from V and 7 from J, leaving 9 bases between them. The germline CDR1 and CDR2 sequences are MNHEY and SVGAGI. CDR3 length equals 11 residues. CDR3 loop: CASRREGGYTF. CDR3 sequence (DNA): TGTGCCAGCAGGAGGGAAGGTGGCTACACCTTC.

The V gene is TRBV5-6, the J gene TRBJ2-7; TRBD1 aligns across 8 bases. Germline CDR1 is SGHDT and CDR2 is YYEEEE. Unmatched junction bases numbered 2, after V lost 3 bases and J lost 3 bases. The CDR3 covers 13 residues. CDR3: CASSSQGGYEQYF. The CDR3 DNA reads TGTGCCAGCAGCTCACAGGGGGGCTACGAGCAGTACTTC.

The rearrangement links TRBV4-3 to TRBJ1-1; D gene ambiguous. V was pared by 0 bases and J by 1 base, with 6 bases between. The CDR3 runs 14 residues. CDR1 is LGHNA, CDR2 YSLEER, per germline. Here the CDR3 reads CASSQDRGNTEAFF. CDR3 nucleotide sequence: TGCGCCAGCAGCCAAGACCGAGGGAACACTGAAGCTTTCTTT.

A few counts support this clone. V and J are TRBV6-2 or TRBV6-3 and TRBJ2-2; possible D gene TRBD2, 6 bases. The V and J ends lost 1 base and 1 base respectively, with 10 bases between them. CDR3 size: 16 residues. Germline lookup yields CDR1 MNHEY and CDR2 SVGEGT. CDR3 loop: CASSYLGGRNTGELFF. The DNA of the CDR3 is TGTGCCAGCAGTTACTTGGGGGGACGGAACACCGGGGAGCTGTTTTTT.

This clone was counted once. V and J are TRBV10-3 and TRBJ1-4, with a possible D match to TRBD1 (5 bases). The germline gives CDR1 ENHRY, CDR2 SYGVKD. Trimming took off 6 bases at V and 0 bases at J, with 11 bases between the two ends. This CDR3 comprises 15 residues. The CDR3 nucleotides read TGTGCCATCAGCCGACAGCACGCAACTAATGAAAAACTGTTTTTT. Translation: CAISRQHATNEKLFF.

This chain joins TRBV19 and TRBJ2-4, with 9 bases aligning to TRBD1. Trimming took 3 bases from V and 8 from J; bases not matched to a gene: 11. Germline CDR1 is LNHDA and CDR2 is SQIVND (reference sequence). This CDR3 has 16 residues. The CDR3 nucleotides are TGTGCCAGTAGTATCTCCGGACAGGGGCTAGATGACATTCAGTACTTC. Translating gives CASSISGQGLDDIQYF.

The chain joins TRBV11-3 to TRBJ2-5; 8 nucleotides align to TRBD2. This CDR3 region has 15 residues. The germline CDR1 and CDR2 sequences are SGHNT and YENEEA. Unmatched junction bases numbered 3, after V lost 0 bases and J lost 3 bases. This CDR3 is CASSLDGLAEETQYF. CDR3 coding DNA: TGTGCCAGCAGCTTAGATGGACTAGCAGAAGAGACCCAGTACTTC.